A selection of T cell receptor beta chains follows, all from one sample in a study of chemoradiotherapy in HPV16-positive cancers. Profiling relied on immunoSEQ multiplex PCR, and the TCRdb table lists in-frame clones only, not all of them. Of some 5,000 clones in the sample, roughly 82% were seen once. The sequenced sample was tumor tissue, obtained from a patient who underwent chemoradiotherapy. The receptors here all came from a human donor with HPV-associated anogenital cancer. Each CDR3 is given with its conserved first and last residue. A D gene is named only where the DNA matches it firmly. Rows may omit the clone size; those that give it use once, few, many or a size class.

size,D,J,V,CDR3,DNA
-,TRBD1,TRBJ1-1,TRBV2,CARRERSGTVNTEAFF,TGTGCCAGAAGAGAACGGTCAGGGACAGTGAACACTGAAGCTTTCTTT
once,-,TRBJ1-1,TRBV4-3,CASSQAMNTEAFF,TGCGCCAGCAGCCAAGCCATGAACACTGAAGCTTTCTTT
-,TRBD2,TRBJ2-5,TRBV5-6,CASSLGSGGGVLETQYF,TGTGCCAGCAGCTTGGGGAGCGGCGGGGGGGTCCTGGAGACCCAGTACTTC
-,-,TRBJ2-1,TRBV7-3,CASSLEGDRDNEQFF,TGTGCCAGCAGCTTAGAGGGGGATAGGGACAATGAGCAGTTCTTC
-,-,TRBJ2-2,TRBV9,CASSVVSTAGELFF,TGTGCCAGCAGCGTAGTTAGTACGGCCGGGGAGCTGTTTTTT
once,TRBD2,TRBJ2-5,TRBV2,CASCDSGGAQETQYF,TGTGCCAGCTGTGATAGCGGGGGGGCACAAGAGACCCAGTACTTC
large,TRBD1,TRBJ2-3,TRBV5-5,CASSLSGGVDTQYF,TGTGCCAGCAGCTTGTCAGGGGGAGTAGATACGCAGTATTTT
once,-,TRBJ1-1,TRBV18,CASSPRVGGGSTEAFF,TGTGCCAGCTCACCACGTGTGGGGGGCGGGAGCACTGAAGCTTTCTTT
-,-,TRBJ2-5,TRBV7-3,CASSPANQETQYF,TGTGCCAGCAGCCCCGCGAACCAAGAGACCCAGTACTTC
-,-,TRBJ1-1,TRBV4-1,CASSHGLEAFF,TGCGCCAGCAGCCACGGACTTGAAGCTTTCTTT
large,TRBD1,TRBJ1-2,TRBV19,CASAETGGYGYTF,TGTGCCAGCGCAGAGACAGGGGGCTATGGCTACACCTTC
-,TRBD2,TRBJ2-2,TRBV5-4,CASSSTSGGAIGELFF,TGTGCCAGCAGCTCCACTAGCGGGGGGGCGATCGGGGAGCTGTTTTTT
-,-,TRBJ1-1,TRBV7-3,CASSPQGQKGF,TGTGCCAGCAGCCCCCAGGGGCAGAAGGGGTTT
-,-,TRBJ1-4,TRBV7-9,CASSLNAVEKLFF,TGTGCCAGCAGCCTAAATGCGGTCGAAAAACTGTTTTTT
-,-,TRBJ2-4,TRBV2,CASSRQEAKNIQYF,TGTGCCAGCAGTCGACAGGAAGCCAAAAACATTCAGTACTTC
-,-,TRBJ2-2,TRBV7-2,CASSLRGGATNTGELFF,TGTGCCAGCAGCTTAAGGGGGGGGGCGACGAACACCGGGGAGCTGTTTTTT
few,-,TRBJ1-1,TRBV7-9,CASSTRLNTEAFF,TGTGCCAGCAGCACCCGGTTGAACACTGAAGCTTTCTTT
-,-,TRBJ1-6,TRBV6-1,CASSEASGGFSPLHF,TGTGCCAGCAGTGAAGCTAGTGGGGGTTTTAGCCCCCTCCACTTT
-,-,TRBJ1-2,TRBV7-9,CASSLGSSSHHGYTF,TGTGCCAGCAGTTTAGGAAGTTCGTCCCACCATGGCTACACCTTC
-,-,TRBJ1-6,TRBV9,CASSVATGSGSPLHF,TGTGCCAGCAGCGTAGCTACGGGAAGCGGGTCACCCCTCCACTTT
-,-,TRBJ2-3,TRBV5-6,CASSSRPSSTDTQYF,TGTGCCAGCAGCTCCCGACCTAGTTCCACAGATACGCAGTATTTT
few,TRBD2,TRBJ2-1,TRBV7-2,CASSLGGTSVHEQFF,TGTGCCAGCAGCTTAGGGGGGACTAGTGTCCATGAGCAGTTCTTC
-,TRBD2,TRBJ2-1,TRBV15,CATSRGGGSSYNEQFF,TGTGCCACCAGCAGAGGCGGGGGAAGCTCCTACAATGAGCAGTTCTTC
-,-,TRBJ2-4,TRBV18,CASSPRVVNIQYF,TGTGCCAGCTCACCAAGGGTCGTGAACATTCAGTACTTC
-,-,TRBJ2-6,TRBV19,CASTTGSGANVLTF,TGTGCCAGTACAACAGGGAGTGGGGCCAACGTCCTGACTTTC
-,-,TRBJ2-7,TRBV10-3,CAISDPDRPYEQYF,TGTGCCATCAGTGACCCCGACAGGCCGTACGAGCAGTACTTC
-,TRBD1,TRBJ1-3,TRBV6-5,CASSYGTVGNTIYF,TGTGCCAGCAGTTACGGGACAGTTGGAAACACCATATATTTT
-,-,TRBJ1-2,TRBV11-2,CASSRDSTSIGYTF,TGTGCCAGCAGCAGAGACAGTACCTCTATTGGCTACACCTTC
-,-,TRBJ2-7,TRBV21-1,CASSKGGSRPYEQYF,TGTGCCAGCAGCAAAGGGGGGTCCAGGCCGTACGAGCAGTACTTC
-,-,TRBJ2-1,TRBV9,CASSYKGGGMEQFF,TGTGCCAGCAGCTATAAAGGGGGGGGTATGGAGCAGTTCTTC
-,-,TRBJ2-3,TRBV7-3,CASSLLGVVTDTQYF,TGTGCCAGCAGCTTATTGGGGGTCGTCACAGATACGCAGTATTTT
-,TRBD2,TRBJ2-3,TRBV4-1,CASSQRLAGPTDTQYF,TGCGCCAGCAGCCAACGGCTAGCGGGGCCCACAGATACGCAGTATTTT